Below are 3 T cell receptor beta chains sequenced from a single sample in a study of cytomegalovirus exposure and HLA in healthy donors. PCR primers comprised 60 Vbeta and 13 Jbeta primers. The data were produced by immunoSEQ multiplex PCR, yet TCRdb's version contains in-frame clones alone and is incomplete. The data show some 130,000 clones, about 70% seen once. Material for sequencing was PBMCs. Receptors were obtained from a man between 40 and 49 years old in good health and CMV-seronegative.

The chain uses TRBV2 and TRBJ2-5; TRBD1 aligns across 10 bases. The CDR3 spans 14 residues. In germline, CDR1 is SNHLY, CDR2 FYNNEI. The V gene end was trimmed by 3 bases and the J gene end by 5 bases; junction bases not matched to a gene: 3. The CDR3 DNA follows: TGTGCCAGCAGTGAGGGACAGGGGTTGGAGACCCAGTACTTC. Its translation is CASSEGQGLETQYF.

J is TRBJ2-3 and V is TRBV6-1, with 7 bases lining up with TRBD1. The V gene's germline CDR1 is MNHNS and CDR2 SASEGT. The CDR3 spans 15 residues. Germline trimming cut 4 bases from V and 2 bases from J; bases unmatched to any gene: 6. CDR3 loop: CASSGTGYYTDTQYF. The CDR3 nucleotides read TGTGCCAGCAGTGGGACAGGTTACTACACAGATACGCAGTATTTT.

This rearrangement joins TRBV11-2 to TRBJ2-7; maybe TRBD1 (5 bases). The germline gives CDR1 SGHAT, CDR2 FQNNGV. CDR3 length: 12 amino acids. Deletions cut 5 bases from V and 3 bases from J, with 8 bases between. CDR3 loop: CASSAQGYEQYF. CDR3 DNA: TGTGCCAGCAGCGCCCAGGGCTACGAGCAGTACTTC.